Sequencing of this TCR beta chain was carried out in a study of glioma-infiltrating T cells. Germline V gives CDR1 MNHNS, CDR2 SASEGT. Trimming removed 5 bases from V and 4 bases from J, with 11 bases in between. This CDR3 is built from 13 residues. This clonotype was counted ten times or more. The target antigen is unknown. Notes on the study in general: Only very few CDR3 sequences appeared in both tissue and blood. Gliomas, especially low-grade, showed above-expected tissue-blood divergence; non-neoplastic patients showed below.

Using RNA template, CDR3s of TCR alpha and beta were amplified with iRepertoire arm-PCR. Input was roughly 100-450 ng of tissue mRNA or PBMC total RNA. From the multiplex PCR reads, TCRdb called clonotypes with MiXCR, one entry per CDR3 protein. In the table there are more than 95,000 distinct CDR3 sequences, around 28% of which are singletons. This chain connects TRBV6-1 to TRBJ1-2; D is undetermined. Material: glioma tissue, nonneoplastic brain tissue, or PBMCs (not recorded which). This TCR was recovered from a human donor with low-grade glioma or glioblastoma, undergoing nonglioma brain surgery, or in good health (not recorded which). Here the CDR3 DNA reads TGTGCCAGCAGTAGCGTGTCAGGCTATGGCTACACCTTC. Its protein product is CASSSVSGYGYTF.